Shown below are 9 T cell receptor beta chains from a single sample sequenced in a study of shared T cell receptors in the human thymus. The data were produced by immunoSEQ multiplex PCR, yet TCRdb's version contains in-frame clones alone and is incomplete. This table holds approximately 760,000 clones, 70% to 90% found once. The data also belong to a second study, concerning human thymus T cells.

The sequencing input was thymocytes. These receptors originate from a girl under three years old with a congenital heart defect.

This rearrangement joins TRBV18 to TRBJ2-7, with 7 bases that match TRBD1. This CDR3 contains 16 residues. The V gene's germline CDR1 is KGHSH and CDR2 LQKENI. V shed 2 bases, J shed 0 bases, and the junction held 7 bases outside the gene matches. CDR3 amino acids: CASSPSDRTHSYEQYF. The CDR3, as DNA: TGTGCCAGCTCACCATCGGACAGGACCCACTCCTACGAGCAGTACTTC.

The CDR3 nucleotides are TGTGCCAGCAGTACGGGGGACAGTGGTGGGACCCAGTACTTC. It is translated as CASSTGDSGGTQYF. V and J are TRBV2 and TRBJ2-5, with D perhaps TRBD1 (7 bases). The CDR3 consists of 14 residues. Germline CDR1 reads SNHLY; CDR2 reads FYNNEI. The ends were cut back, 5 bases at V and 7 bases at J, with 17 bases in the middle.

The chain is built from TRBV4-2 and TRBJ2-7; TRBD2 matches 7 bases. The germline V gene encodes CDR1 LGHNA and CDR2 YNFKEQ. Trimming at V came to 0 bases and at J to 0 bases, leaving 14 bases not matched to a gene. The CDR3 is 19 residues long. The CDR3, as DNA: TGTGCCAGCAGCCAAGATTTGGGGGGGGGTACACTCCACTCCTACGAGCAGTACTTC. Translation gives CASSQDLGGGTLHSYEQYF.

V usage is TRBV11-2 and J usage is TRBJ2-3; a weak D match, TRBD1 (5 bases). Trimming left V 3 bases short and J 3 bases short, with 10 bases between. CDR1 and CDR2 from the germline V gene are SGHAT and FQNNGV. The CDR3 loop spans 14 amino acids. CDR3 DNA: TGTGCCAGCAGCTTCAGGGCGCCAACAGATACGCAGTATTTT. Amino acid sequence: CASSFRAPTDTQYF. The full variable domain, rest sourced from reference TRBV11-2 and TRBJ2-3, is EAGVAQSPRYKIIEKRQSVAFWCNPISGHATLYWYQQILGQGPKLLIQFQNNGVVDDSQLPKDRFSAERLKGVDSTLKIQPAKLEDSAVYLCASSFRAPTDTQYFGPGTRLTVL.

The rearrangement uses TRBV6-4 and TRBJ2-1, with a tentative D call TRBD1 (6 bases). Trimming removed 2 bases from V and 5 bases from J, with 10 bases in between. This CDR3 is 14 amino acids long. Per germline, CDR1 MRHNA and CDR2 SNTAGT. The CDR3 here is CASSDIEGDNEQFF. The CDR3 DNA follows: TGTGCCAGCAGTGACATCGAGGGGGACAATGAGCAGTTCTTC.

The genes are TRBV12-5 and TRBJ2-2, with 7 bases lining up with TRBD1. The ends lost 0 bases at V and 4 bases at J; junction bases unmatched: 26. Germline V CDR1 and CDR2: LGHNT, FRNRAP. CDR3 size: 23 residues. CDR3 region: CASGLVRKRPGQHREWGTGELFF. In nucleotides, the CDR3 is TGTGCTAGTGGTTTGGTTAGAAAGAGACCGGGACAGCACCGGGAATGGGGCACCGGGGAGCTGTTTTTT. The variable domain in full, completed from reference TRBV12-5 and TRBJ2-2, reads DARVTQTPRHKVTEMGQEVTMRCQPILGHNTVFWYRQTMMQGLELLAYFRNRAPLDDSGMPKDRFSAEMPDATLATLKIQPSEPRDSAVYFCASGLVRKRPGQHREWGTGELFFGEGSRLTVL.

This clone was found once. The rearrangement joins TRBV13 to TRBJ2-7; 9 nucleotides line up with TRBD1. Germline CDR1 reads PRHDT; CDR2 reads FYEKMQ (reference sequence). The V gene end was trimmed by 5 bases and the J gene end by 3 bases; junction bases not matched to a gene: 5. This CDR3 spans 14 amino acids. The CDR3 spells CASSLDRGDYEQYF. The DNA of the CDR3 is TGTGCCAGCAGCCTCGACAGGGGGGACTACGAGCAGTACTTC.

This chain joins TRBV28 and TRBJ1-6; D is unresolved. The V gene lost 1 base and the J gene lost 4 bases, with 11 bases spanning the gap. CDR3 length equals 16 residues. Germline V gene lookup returns CDR1 MDHEN and CDR2 SYDVKM. The CDR3 DNA reads TGTGCCAGCAGTTTATATCGCGACAATTATAATTCACCCCTCCACTTT. It codes for CASSLYRDNYNSPLHF. Full variable domain (remainder filled in from reference TRBV28 and TRBJ1-6): DVKVTQSSRYLVKRTGEKVFLECVQDMDHENMFWYRQDPGLGLRLIYFSYDVKMKEKGDIPEGYSVSREKKERFSLILESASTNQTSMYLCASSLYRDNYNSPLHFGNGTRLTVT.

The V call is TRBV7-6, the J call TRBJ2-7; 7 bases agree with TRBD1. The V and J ends lost 0 bases and 3 bases, in that order; junction bases with no gene match: 11. The CDR3 sequence is 17 residues long. Germline CDR1 reads SGHVS; CDR2 reads FNYEAQ. CDR3: CASSLAWRQGLSYEQYF. The CDR3, as DNA: TGTGCCAGCAGCTTAGCTTGGAGACAGGGCCTAAGCTACGAGCAGTACTTC.